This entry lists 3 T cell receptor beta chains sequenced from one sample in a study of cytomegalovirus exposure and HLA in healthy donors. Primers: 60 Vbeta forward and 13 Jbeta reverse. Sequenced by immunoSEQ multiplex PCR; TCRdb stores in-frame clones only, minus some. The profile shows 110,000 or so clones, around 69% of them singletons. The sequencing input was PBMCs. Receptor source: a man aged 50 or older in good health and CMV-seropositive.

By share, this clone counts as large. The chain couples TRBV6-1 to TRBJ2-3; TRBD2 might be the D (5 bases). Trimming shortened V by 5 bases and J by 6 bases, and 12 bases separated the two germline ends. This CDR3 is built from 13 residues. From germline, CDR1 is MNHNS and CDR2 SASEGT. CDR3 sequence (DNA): TGTGCCAGCAGTCTCTTAGCGAGGGATACGCAGTATTTT. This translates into CASSLLARDTQYF.

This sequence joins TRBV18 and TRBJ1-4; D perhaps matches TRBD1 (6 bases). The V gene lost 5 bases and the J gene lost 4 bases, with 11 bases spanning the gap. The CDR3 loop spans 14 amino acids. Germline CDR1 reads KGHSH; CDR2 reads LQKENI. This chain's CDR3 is CASSEGTSNEKLFF. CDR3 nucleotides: TGTGCCAGCTCAGAGGGGACAAGTAATGAAAAACTGTTTTTT.

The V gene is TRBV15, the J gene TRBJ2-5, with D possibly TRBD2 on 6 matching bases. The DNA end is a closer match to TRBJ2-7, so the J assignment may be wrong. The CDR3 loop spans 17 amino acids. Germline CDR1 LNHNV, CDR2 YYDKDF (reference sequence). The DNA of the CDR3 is TGTGCCACCAGCAGAGATTCCGGCGGGGAGAACTCCTACGAGCAGTACTTC. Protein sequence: CATSRDSGGENSYEQYF.